These 23 T cell receptor beta chains were all obtained from the same sample, sequenced in a study of beta chain features in type 1 diabetes. The whole isolated RNA underwent reverse transcription, so sequencing captured expressed TCRB transcripts. The data were produced by immunoSEQ multiplex PCR, yet TCRdb's version contains in-frame clones alone and is incomplete. The table has roughly 350,000 clones, 11% seen once. The specimen sequenced was naive CD4+ T cells from blood. The receptors shown here come from a woman aged 25-40 years in good health.

The rearrangement joins TRBV9 to TRBJ2-1; 12 bases match TRBD2. V lost 0 bases and J lost 6; bases outside the gene matches: 4. CDR1 SGDLS and CDR2 YYNGEE come from the germline V gene. The length of the CDR3 is 16 residues. The DNA for the CDR3 is TGTGCCAGCAGCGTAGCTAGCGGGAGGGGAGGCAATGAGCAGTTCTTC. Translation: CASSVASGRGGNEQFF.

The chain uses TRBV9 and TRBJ1-5, with 9 bases that match TRBD1. This CDR3 comprises 14 residues. Trimming took 3 bases from V and 7 from J; bases not matched to a gene: 5. Looked up from germline, CDR1 is SGDLS and CDR2 is YYNGEE. Written as DNA, the CDR3 is TGTGCCAGCAGCGGTGGGACAGGGACCCAGCCCCAGCATTTT. It is translated as CASSGGTGTQPQHF.

V and J are TRBV18 and TRBJ1-1; no definite D call. Germline values: CDR1 KGHSH, CDR2 LQKENI. The CDR3 runs 13 residues. Trimming stripped 6 bases from V and 0 bases from J, with 8 bases between. Here the CDR3 DNA reads TGTGCCAGCTCTGAGGCATTGAACACTGAAGCTTTCTTT. Translated, it gives CASSEALNTEAFF.

To note about this clone: Other DNA sequences in this specimen translate into the identical CDR3. J is TRBJ2-3 and V is TRBV18; D is possibly TRBD1 (5 bases). CDR1 is KGHSH and CDR2 is LQKENI in the germline V gene. The CDR3 runs 13 residues. The germline V and J ends were trimmed by 1 base and 3 bases, with 5 bases remaining between them. The CDR3 protein is CASSPQGTDTQYF. CDR3 DNA: TGTGCCAGCTCACCACAGGGGACAGATACGCAGTATTTT.

The V gene is TRBV2, the J gene TRBJ2-6, with a tentative D call TRBD1 (6 bases). V was shortened by 2 bases and J by 0 bases, with 8 bases between the two germline ends. The CDR3 spans 16 residues. The germline V gene encodes CDR1 SNHLY and CDR2 FYNNEI. CDR3 amino acids: CASSETGTSGANVLTF. The CDR3 region has the DNA TGTGCCAGCAGTGAAACAGGGACCTCTGGGGCCAACGTCCTGACTTTC.

The gene calls are TRBV9 and TRBJ1-1; 8 bases align to TRBD1. CDR1 and CDR2 (germline): SGDLS, YYNGEE. The trim removed 0 bases at V and 1 base at J, leaving 5 bases unmatched. The CDR3 loop spans 16 amino acids. As DNA, the CDR3 is TGTGCCAGCAGCGTAGATGTCAGGGGGCCGAACACTGAAGCTTTCTTT. This codes for CASSVDVRGPNTEAFF.

This clone appeared a few times. The V call is TRBV28, the J call TRBJ1-1; a weak D match, TRBD1 (6 bases). Germline CDR1 is MDHEN and CDR2 is SYDVKM. CDR3 size: 13 residues. Trimming took off 5 bases at V and 3 bases at J, with 10 bases between the two ends. CDR3 protein: CASSPGVYTEAFF. Here the CDR3 DNA reads TGTGCCAGCAGTCCAGGGGTATACACTGAAGCTTTCTTT.

This clone was counted only a few times. The J gene is TRBJ2-5, the V gene TRBV7-3; TRBD1 matches 7 bases. The CDR3 covers 14 residues. V lost 5 bases, J lost 5 bases, and 8 bases stayed unmatched. Germline CDR1 reads SGHTA; CDR2 reads FQGTGA. CDR3 in amino acids: CASSLDRAGETQYF. In DNA, the CDR3 is TGTGCCAGCAGCCTAGACAGGGCTGGGGAGACCCAGTACTTC.

This rearrangement joins TRBV18 to TRBJ2-1, with 7 bases identical to TRBD1. CDR1 is KGHSH and CDR2 is LQKENI in the germline V gene. This CDR3 contains 15 residues. With V trimmed by 0 bases and J by 5 bases, 4 bases remained unmatched. CDR3 coding DNA: TGTGCCAGCTCACCACCGGACAGGCTCGACAATGAGCAGTTCTTC. It is translated as CASSPPDRLDNEQFF.

Here the CDR3 DNA reads TGCGCCAGCAGCCAAGATCGAGGAGGCCTAGCCTACGAGCAGTACTTC. The encoded protein is CASSQDRGGLAYEQYF. The chain uses TRBV4-3 and TRBJ2-7; D may be TRBD2 (5 bases). Germline V lookup: CDR1 LGHNA, CDR2 YSLEER. With 0 bases removed from V and 2 bases from J, the gap between germline ends came to 14 bases. The CDR3 has 16 amino acids.

The chain employs TRBV28 and TRBJ2-5; tentative D call: TRBD2 (6 bases). CDR3 length equals 16 residues. Germline V gives CDR1 MDHEN, CDR2 SYDVKM. V gave up 3 bases and J gave up 0 bases, with 14 bases separating them. This chain's CDR3 is CASSFPRASDQETQYF. In nucleotides, the CDR3 is TGTGCCAGCAGTTTCCCCCGAGCTAGCGACCAAGAGACCCAGTACTTC.

In this sample, this clone turned up a few times. The V gene is TRBV30, the J gene TRBJ2-1; 9 nucleotides match TRBD2. Unmatched junction bases numbered 12, after V lost 2 bases and J lost 4 bases. The CDR3 length is 17 residues. Germline lookup yields CDR1 GTSNPN and CDR2 SVGIG (reference sequence). The CDR3 loop is CAWSPPGLAGAYNEQFF. The CDR3 region has the DNA TGTGCCTGGAGTCCCCCCGGGTTAGCGGGAGCATACAATGAGCAGTTCTTC.

The chain uses TRBV10-3 and TRBJ2-5; D ambiguous. Trimming shortened V by 8 bases and J by 2 bases, and 12 bases separated the two germline ends. The CDR3 contains 13 residues. Germline V CDR1 and CDR2: ENHRY, SYGVKD. CDR3 in amino acids: CAIGGNGQETQYF. The CDR3 DNA reads as TGTGCCATCGGCGGTAACGGGCAAGAGACCCAGTACTTC.

The table lists this clone with a few counts. The V call is TRBV7-8, the J call TRBJ2-7; TRBD1 matches 8 bases. The V gene end was trimmed by 5 bases and the J gene end by 7 bases; junction bases not matched to a gene: 16. The germline gives CDR1 SGHVS, CDR2 FQNEAQ. The CDR3 covers 16 residues. CDR3 loop: CASSPKDRALGGEQYF. The CDR3 DNA is TGTGCCAGCAGCCCGAAGGACAGGGCCCTCGGGGGAGAGCAGTACTTC.

This clone was recorded a few times. The gene calls are TRBV19 and TRBJ2-1, with D unclear. There are 18 residues in the CDR3. The V end lost 7 bases, the J end lost 0 bases, and 22 bases lay between the germline ends. CDR1 LNHDA and CDR2 SQIVND come from the germline V gene (reference sequence). CDR3 sequence: CASIRPGRTQSSYNEQFF. CDR3 coding DNA: TGTGCCAGTATTCGACCTGGGCGTACACAGAGCTCCTACAATGAGCAGTTCTTC.

In this sample, this clone turned up a few times. The chain couples TRBV11-2 to TRBJ2-5, with 7 bases lining up with TRBD2. The CDR3 totals 17 residues. Germline V gene data show CDR1 as SGHAT and CDR2 as FQNNGV. Trimming took 2 bases from V and 4 from J; bases not matched to a gene: 13. The CDR3: CASSLSSLRSGIETQYF. The DNA of the CDR3 is TGTGCCAGCAGCTTAAGTTCCCTCCGCAGCGGGATAGAGACCCAGTACTTC.

The V gene is TRBV5-1, the J gene TRBJ2-4; 10 nucleotides agree with TRBD1. The germline gives CDR1 SGHRS, CDR2 YFSETQ. The CDR3 length is 16 residues. V trimming: 4 bases; J trimming: 1 base; junction bases outside the gene matches: 5. The CDR3 loop reads CASSKTGGAAKNIQYF. The CDR3, as DNA: TGCGCCAGCAGCAAGACAGGGGGCGCCGCCAAAAACATTCAGTACTTC.

The chain carries TRBV7-8 and TRBJ2-7; 11 bases align to TRBD2. CDR3 size: 16 residues. With V trimmed by 5 bases and J by 4 bases, 10 bases remained unmatched. CDR1 is SGHVS and CDR2 is FQNEAQ in the germline V gene. CDR3 in amino acids: CASSPGSSGREYEQYF. As DNA, the CDR3 is TGTGCCAGCAGCCCCGGGAGTAGCGGGAGGGAATACGAGCAGTACTTC. Filled out from reference TRBV7-8 and TRBJ2-7, the complete variable domain reads GAGVSQSPRYKVAKRGQDVALRCDPISGHVSLFWYQQALGQGPEFLTYFQNEAQLDKSGLPSDRFFAERPEGSVSTLKIQRTQQEDSAVYLCASSPGSSGREYEQYFGPGTRLTVT.

This clone was found a few times. The chain links TRBV11-3 to TRBJ2-3; 11 nucleotides align to TRBD2. V shed 5 bases, J shed 4 bases, and the junction held 8 bases outside the gene matches. This CDR3 region has 16 residues. Germline V gives CDR1 SGHNT, CDR2 YENEEA. Here the CDR3 reads CASSERLAGSSDTQYF. The DNA of the CDR3 is TGTGCCAGCAGCGAACGACTAGCGGGAAGCTCAGATACGCAGTATTTT.

This rearrangement joins TRBV9 to TRBJ1-4; 7 nucleotides line up with TRBD1. In germline, CDR1 is SGDLS, CDR2 YYNGEE. The V gene end was trimmed by 0 bases and the J gene end by 8 bases; junction bases not matched to a gene: 4. The CDR3 spans 14 residues. CDR3 in DNA: TGTGCCAGCAGCGTAGGTACAGGGGAGGAAAAACTGTTTTTT. Its protein is CASSVGTGEEKLFF.

This sequence joins TRBV7-3 and TRBJ2-3; D might be TRBD1 (5 bases). Germline V gene sequence: CDR1 SGHTA, CDR2 FQGTGA. This CDR3 spans 15 amino acids. Trimming pared 3 bases from V and 2 bases from J, leaving 12 bases between. This CDR3 reads CASSFRGRVTDTQYF. CDR3 in DNA: TGTGCCAGCAGCTTTAGAGGCAGGGTCACAGATACGCAGTATTTT.

The V call is TRBV7-3, the J call TRBJ2-1; 8 bases map to TRBD2. Germline V CDR1 and CDR2: SGHTA, FQGTGA. V shed 5 bases and J 9 bases; nucleotides not matched to a gene: 12. The CDR3 has 15 amino acids. The chain's CDR3 is CASSPPGLEVSEQFF. The CDR3 nucleotides are TGTGCCAGCAGCCCCCCGGGACTAGAAGTCAGTGAGCAGTTCTTC.

This clone has just a few counts. The chain employs TRBV4-3 and TRBJ1-3, with 8 bases lining up with TRBD1. After removal of 3 bases from V and 4 bases from J, the junction contained 8 bases not matched to a gene. CDR1 and CDR2 from the germline V gene are LGHNA and YSLEER. The CDR3 is 16 residues long. DNA for the CDR3: TGCGCCAGCAGCCAGCAACAGGACAGGGAAGGAAACACCATATATTTT. This encodes CASSQQQDREGNTIYF.